One sample yielded the 7 T cell receptor beta chains listed below, sequenced in a study of PD-L1 blockade in urothelial cancer. The data were produced by immunoSEQ multiplex PCR, yet TCRdb's version contains in-frame clones alone and is incomplete. The sample consists of approximately 70,000 clones, around nine tenths of them appearing once. The sample here was PBMCs, taken around atezolizumab (anti-PD-L1) treatment. All receptors come from a man in his 60s with urothelial cancer.

J is TRBJ1-5 and V is TRBV19, with a weak D call TRBD1 (5 bases). Trimming cost V 5 bases and J 0 bases, with 8 bases left between them. The CDR3 covers 14 residues. The germline V gene has CDR1 LNHDA and CDR2 SQIVND (reference sequence). The CDR3 region has the DNA TGTGCCAGTAGTGGAGGGGTTAGCAATCAGCCCCAGCATTTT. Its protein product is CASSGGVSNQPQHF.

V gene TRBV5-4 combines with J gene TRBJ2-4, with 12 bases that match TRBD1. Germline V gene data show CDR1 as SGHNT and CDR2 as YYREEE (reference sequence). This CDR3 has 15 residues. Trimming at V came to 4 bases and at J to 6 bases, leaving 5 bases not matched to a gene. CDR3 amino acids: CASSAGTGGPNIQYF. The CDR3 DNA is TGTGCCAGCAGCGCCGGGACAGGGGGCCCAAACATTCAGTACTTC.

In this sample, this clone turned up once. The CDR3 region has the DNA TGTGCCAGCAGCTTGTATAGGACTAGCGGGGGGCCGAACACCGGGGAGCTGTTTTTT. Amino acids: CASSLYRTSGGPNTGELFF. This chain links TRBV5-6 with TRBJ2-2; 14 positions match TRBD2. V dropped 1 base and J dropped 0; count of bases not matched to a gene: 5. Germline values: CDR1 SGHDT, CDR2 YYEEEE. CDR3 length: 19 amino acids.

This chain links TRBV29-1 with TRBJ2-1; the D gene is possibly TRBD1 (5 bases). CDR1 and CDR2 from the germline V gene are SQVTM and ANQGSEA. Trimming cost V 7 bases and J 5 bases, with 9 bases left between them. The CDR3 is 11 residues long. CDR3 sequence (DNA): TGCAGCGGGGGCTTGAACAATGAGCAGTTCTTC. Its translation: CSGGLNNEQFF.

V and J are TRBV6-5 and TRBJ2-1; 11 nucleotides match TRBD2. The CDR3 spans 15 residues. Germline CDR1 reads MNHEY; CDR2 reads SVGAGI. Unmatched junction bases numbered 8, after V lost 6 bases and J lost 7 bases. CDR3 protein: CASRFTSGRGNEQFF. The CDR3 nucleotides are TGTGCCAGCAGATTCACTAGCGGGAGAGGGAATGAGCAGTTCTTC.

The chain carries TRBV11-2 and TRBJ2-7, with D unresolved. V lost 6 bases, J lost 4 bases, and 16 bases lay in between. The CDR3 consists of 14 residues. The germline V gene encodes CDR1 SGHAT and CDR2 FQNNGV. CDR3 loop: CASRSPFNYYEQYF. The CDR3 coding sequence is TGTGCCAGCAGGTCACCCTTCAACTATTACGAGCAGTACTTC.

The chain carries TRBV7-3 and TRBJ2-1; D is possibly TRBD1 (6 bases). Trimming removed 5 bases at V and 8 bases at J, with 13 bases between. Germline assignment: CDR1 SGHTA and CDR2 FQGTGA. The CDR3 sequence is 13 residues long. The CDR3 protein is CASSAPGVHEQFF. Here the CDR3 DNA reads TGTGCCAGCAGCGCCCCAGGGGTCCATGAGCAGTTCTTC.